This T cell receptor beta chain was documented in a study of identical twins. The CDR3 spans 14 residues. CDR1 SGHTA and CDR2 FQGNSA come from the germline V gene. V lost 1 base, J lost 6 bases, and 13 bases lay in between. TCRdb itself ran the 5' RACE reads through MiXCR, one entry per CDR3 protein. The repertoire includes approximately 530,000 distinct CDR3 sequences, about a fifth of them detected once, and 0.48% sits in the top ten. This clonotype was seen a handful of times. The same sample was also used in a study of yellow fever vaccine responses in identical twins.

The rearrangement joins TRBV7-2 to TRBJ2-7; D gene uncertain. The source material was CD4+ T cells sorted from blood. The receptor was derived from a woman in her late teens or twenties in good health. For the CDR3, the DNA is TGTGCCAGCAGCTTAGTTATTAGGGAAGGCGAGCAGTACTTC. Its protein is CASSLVIREGEQYF.